This entry concerns a single T cell receptor beta chain. CDR1 and CDR2 (germline): KGHSH, LQKENI. The V end lost 0 bases, the J end lost 6 bases, and 15 bases lay between the germline ends. The CDR3 has 16 residues. These data belong to a study of blood T cell repertoires in COVID-19. Across the study: Sites in the United States, Italy and Spain provided acute and convalescent COVID-19 samples. From T cells, B-cell-depleted T cells, or PBMCs came the material, which was cDNA or gDNA.

Authors' methods: Nucleated cell counts were estimated from reference gene primer amplification. Sequenced by immunoSEQ multiplex PCR; TCRdb stores in-frame clones only, minus some. That table gives V, J and clone size, and the DNA gave D and trimming. The table lists about 37,000 clones, 75% to 90% of them singletons. This TCR was recovered from a human donor in a cohort sampled during active COVID-19. Sequencing used peripheral blood. The chain employs TRBV18 and TRBJ1-5, with no clear D. CDR3 bases: TGTGCCAGCTCACCACCGAGGGCCCCGGGAGGTCAGCCCCAGCATTTT. Protein: CASSPPRAPGGQPQHF.